These 30 T cell receptor beta chains were sequenced from one sample in a study of identifying expanded T cells in peripheral blood. The protocol was immunoSEQ multiplex PCR, while the TCRdb copy is restricted to in-frame clones and leaves out a portion. The sample contains more than 45,000 clones, roughly nine tenths of which appear only once. The sample taken for sequencing was blood. Receptors originate from a person aged 18-69 years in good health.

The chain uses TRBV28 and TRBJ2-7; 7 bases match TRBD1. V gave up 5 bases and J gave up 2 bases; unmatched junction bases: 0. The CDR3 runs 12 residues. The germline V gene encodes CDR1 MDHEN and CDR2 SYDVKM. The CDR3 region is CASSQGAYEQYF. The DNA of the CDR3 is TGTGCCAGCAGTCAGGGGGCCTACGAGCAGTACTTC.

V and J are TRBV5-1 and TRBJ2-7; the D gene is possibly TRBD1 (7 bases). The CDR3 is 12 residues long. CDR1 is SGHRS, CDR2 YFSETQ, per germline. V lost 1 base, J lost 9 bases, and 11 bases lay in between. The CDR3, as DNA: TGCGCCAGCAGCTTGACAGGGGAGGTGCAGTACTTC. This sequence encodes CASSLTGEVQYF.

The V and J genes are TRBV7-6 and TRBJ2-7; D remains ambiguous. The CDR3 has 13 residues. Germline assignment: CDR1 SGHVS and CDR2 FNYEAQ. V was trimmed by 5 bases and J by 0 bases, leaving 8 bases between them. CDR3: CASSPLSSYEQYF. The CDR3 coding sequence is TGTGCCAGCAGCCCCTTAAGCTCCTACGAGCAGTACTTC. Together with reference TRBV7-6 and TRBJ2-7, the CDR3 gives the full variable domain: GAGVSQSPRYKVTKRGQDVALRCDPISGHVSLYWYRQALGQGPEFLTYFNYEAQQDKSGLPNDRFSAERPEGSISTLTIQRTEQRDSAMYRCASSPLSSYEQYFGPGTRLTVT.

The chain is built from TRBV14 and TRBJ2-5; D is possibly TRBD2 (6 bases). The CDR3 consists of 13 residues. Trimming removed 6 bases at V and 9 bases at J, with 17 bases between. Germline assignment: CDR1 SGHDN and CDR2 FVKESK. The CDR3 DNA is TGTGCCAGCAGTGCCGGGACTCGGTCTTCCCAGTACTTC. This codes for CASSAGTRSSQYF.

The chain couples TRBV7-6 to TRBJ2-3; D is ambiguous. The V end lost 1 base, the J end lost 0 bases, and 11 bases lay between the germline ends. Germline V gene sequence: CDR1 SGHVS, CDR2 FNYEAQ. This CDR3 is 16 amino acids long. The CDR3 is CASSLVADPSTDTQYF. The CDR3 bases are TGTGCCAGCAGCTTAGTGGCGGATCCTAGCACAGATACGCAGTATTTT.

The chain links TRBV11-2 to TRBJ2-7, with TRBD1 identical over 7 bases. Per the germline V gene, CDR1 is SGHAT and CDR2 is FQNNGV. This CDR3 comprises 15 residues. Trimming removed 5 bases from V and 3 bases from J; junction bases left unmatched: 10. The CDR3 loop is CASSPDGQDNYEQYF. The CDR3 bases are TGTGCCAGCAGCCCAGACGGACAGGATAACTACGAGCAGTACTTC.

The genes are TRBV7-2 and TRBJ1-2; D possibly corresponds to TRBD1 (5 bases). Looked up from germline, CDR1 is SGHTA and CDR2 is FQGNSA. V was trimmed by 2 bases and J by 8 bases, leaving 9 bases between them. CDR3 length: 12 residues. The CDR3 here is CASSLPGAGYTF. CDR3 coding DNA: TGTGCCAGCAGCTTACCCGGGGCCGGCTACACCTTC.

The chain links TRBV11-2 to TRBJ2-2, with D perhaps TRBD2 (6 bases). Between the trimmed V and J ends, which lost 7 bases and 6 bases, there was a span of 18 bases. Germline V CDR1 and CDR2: SGHAT, FQNNGV. The CDR3 consists of 15 residues. This CDR3 reads CASKISGRAAGELFF. The CDR3 DNA sequence: TGTGCCAGCAAGATCTCCGGGAGAGCGGCCGGGGAGCTGTTTTTT. The full variable domain, rest sourced from reference TRBV11-2 and TRBJ2-2, is EAGVAQSPRYKIIEKRQSVAFWCNPISGHATLYWYQQILGQGPKLLIQFQNNGVVDDSQLPKDRFSAERLKGVDSTLKIQPAKLEDSAVYLCASKISGRAAGELFFGEGSRLTVL.

The chain combines TRBV11-2 with TRBJ2-3; D call uncertain. The germline V gene encodes CDR1 SGHAT and CDR2 FQNNGV. The germline V and J ends were trimmed by 2 bases and 0 bases, with 6 bases remaining between them. The CDR3 runs to 14 residues. In DNA form, the CDR3 reads TGTGCCAGCAGCTTACGTCCTAGCACAGATACGCAGTATTTT. This gives the protein CASSLRPSTDTQYF.

The rearrangement links TRBV5-1 to TRBJ1-4, with D perhaps matching TRBD1 (5 bases). CDR1 SGHRS and CDR2 YFSETQ come from the germline V gene. V lost 0 bases and J lost 7, with 13 bases in between. The CDR3 consists of 15 residues. The CDR3 nucleotides are TGCGCCAGCAGCTTGGTCGGACATGGGAGTGAAAAACTGTTTTTT. Translation gives CASSLVGHGSEKLFF.

The CDR3: CASSSGQGAPHTEAFF. CDR3 bases: TGCGCCAGCAGCTCGGGACAGGGGGCGCCTCACACTGAAGCTTTCTTT. This sequence joins TRBV5-1 and TRBJ1-1, with TRBD1 matching over 12 bases. Germline assignment: CDR1 SGHRS and CDR2 YFSETQ. V trimming: 3 bases; J trimming: 3 bases; junction bases outside the gene matches: 6. CDR3 size: 16 residues.

The chain combines TRBV9 with TRBJ2-2; D is tentatively TRBD1 or TRBD2 (5 bases each). V was trimmed by 4 bases and J by 9 bases, leaving 13 bases between them. The germline gives CDR1 SGDLS, CDR2 YYNGEE. This CDR3 has 13 amino acids. CDR3 DNA sequence: TGTGCCAGCAGCTCCCGGACGGGGCGGGAGCTGTTTTTT. Translating it yields CASSSRTGRELFF.

The chain links TRBV4-3 to TRBJ2-1, with D hard to call. V lost 1 base and J lost 4, with 5 bases in between. The CDR3 sequence is 13 residues long. The germline CDR1 and CDR2 sequences are LGHNA and YSLEER. CDR3 bases: TGCGCCAGCAGCCAAGGGGCATACAATGAGCAGTTCTTC. This translates into CASSQGAYNEQFF.

The chain links TRBV4-1 to TRBJ2-3, with a possible D match to TRBD2 (6 bases). The CDR3 consists of 17 residues. Per germline, CDR1 MGHRA and CDR2 YSYEKL. With 0 bases removed from V and 0 bases from J, the gap between germline ends came to 13 bases. The CDR3, as DNA: TGCGCCAGCAGCCAAGATCCTCCTAGCGTGAGCACAGATACGCAGTATTTT. Translating it yields CASSQDPPSVSTDTQYF.

The chain couples TRBV4-3 to TRBJ1-4; D uncertain. Trimming pared 0 bases from V and 8 bases from J, leaving 10 bases between. CDR1 LGHNA and CDR2 YSLEER come from the germline V gene. This CDR3 spans 14 amino acids. CDR3 coding DNA: TGCGCCAGCAGCCAAGATCTTGGTGGGGAAAAACTGTTTTTT. This codes for CASSQDLGGEKLFF.

The rearrangement uses TRBV27 and TRBJ2-2; D perhaps matches TRBD2 (5 bases). Trimming removed 0 bases from V and 0 bases from J, with 5 bases in between. The CDR3 length is 15 residues. Germline V CDR1 and CDR2: MNHEY, SMNVEV (reference sequence). CDR3 in DNA: TGTGCCAGCAGTTTATCACTAGCGAACACCGGGGAGCTGTTTTTT. Protein sequence: CASSLSLANTGELFF.

V gene TRBV7-2 combines with J gene TRBJ2-1; a possible D gene is TRBD2 (5 bases). Trimming removed 5 bases from V and 9 bases from J, with 17 bases in between. In germline, CDR1 is SGHTA, CDR2 FQGNSA. CDR3 length: 14 amino acids. The CDR3 nucleotides read TGTGCCAGCAGCACCAGCCGGCTAGCCAGTGAGCAGTTCTTC. It translates to CASSTSRLASEQFF.

The CDR3 is CASSLLPGGGDTQYF. CDR3 bases: TGCGCCAGCAGCCTCCTCCCCGGGGGGGGAGATACGCAGTATTTT. The chain has TRBV4-3 and TRBJ2-3; TRBD2 aligns across 8 bases. This CDR3 comprises 15 residues. The germline gives CDR1 LGHNA, CDR2 YSLEER. V lost 4 bases, J lost 5 bases, and 8 bases stayed unmatched.

This chain joins TRBV7-8 and TRBJ2-7; TRBD1 is a possible D gene (6 bases). The V and J ends lost 4 bases and 3 bases respectively, with 13 bases between them. The germline gives CDR1 SGHVS, CDR2 FQNEAQ. The CDR3 loop spans 14 amino acids. CDR3 bases: TGTGCCAGCAGCTCACAGGGTAGATTCTACGAGCAGTACTTC. Translated, it gives CASSSQGRFYEQYF.

This sequence joins TRBV11-2 and TRBJ1-2; 9 bases map to TRBD1. Germline V gene lookup returns CDR1 SGHAT and CDR2 FQNNGV. The CDR3 runs 15 residues. After removal of 3 bases from V and 4 bases from J, the junction contained 6 bases not matched to a gene. CDR3 bases: TGTGCCAGCAGCTTCACCGGGACAGGGTCCTATGGCTACACCTTC. This translates into CASSFTGTGSYGYTF.

V and J are TRBV2 and TRBJ2-5; tentative D call: TRBD2 (5 bases). Germline assignment: CDR1 SNHLY and CDR2 FYNNEI. V was trimmed by 6 bases and J by 2 bases, leaving 10 bases between them. The CDR3 has 13 residues. CDR3 loop: CASSAGLQETQYF. The CDR3 region has the DNA TGTGCCAGCAGCGCGGGTCTTCAAGAGACCCAGTACTTC.

This rearrangement joins TRBV29-1 to TRBJ1-2; D perhaps matches TRBD1 (5 bases). Per the germline V gene, CDR1 is SQVTM and CDR2 is ANQGSEA. The CDR3 is 14 amino acids. Trimming left V 7 bases short and J 5 bases short, with 20 bases between. CDR3 in amino acids: CSAGNRGEGYGYTF. CDR3 nucleotides: TGCAGCGCAGGGAACCGGGGGGAAGGGTATGGCTACACCTTC.

The chain couples TRBV4-3 to TRBJ2-1; the match to TRBD2 covers 14 bases. The CDR3 covers 19 residues. Per germline, CDR1 LGHNA and CDR2 YSLEER. The ends lost 0 bases at V and 5 bases at J; junction bases unmatched: 9. The CDR3 bases are TGCGCCAGCAGCCAAGAGCTTTCCCGACTAGCGGGAGGGCACAATGAGCAGTTCTTC. Protein sequence: CASSQELSRLAGGHNEQFF.

The chain is built from TRBV6-4 and TRBJ2-2; D may be TRBD2 (5 bases). CDR1 is MRHNA and CDR2 is SNTAGT in the germline V gene. Trimming took 3 bases from V and 3 from J, leaving 11 bases between them. CDR3 size: 15 residues. CDR3: CASSEEASHTGELFF. CDR3 nucleotides: TGTGCCAGCAGTGAAGAGGCTAGCCACACCGGGGAGCTGTTTTTT.

The V gene is TRBV28, the J gene TRBJ1-1; possible D gene TRBD1, 5 bases. Germline V gene sequence: CDR1 MDHEN, CDR2 SYDVKM. V lost 2 bases and J 5 bases, leaving 21 bases between the germline ends. The CDR3 length is 17 residues. The CDR3 coding sequence is TGTGCCAGCAGTTTAAACGGGTATCATTTGAGGGGAACTGAAGCTTTCTTT. It yields the protein CASSLNGYHLRGTEAFF.

This chain uses TRBV27 with TRBJ2-7; no clear D gene. CDR1 is MNHEY and CDR2 is SMNVEV in the germline V gene (reference sequence). The CDR3 totals 16 residues. V was pared by 3 bases and J by 7 bases, with 22 bases between. CDR3 DNA sequence: TGTGCCAGCAGTTTCTATGCTGGGCAGTCCCTGGGGGAGCAGTACTTC. It yields the protein CASSFYAGQSLGEQYF.

This clone was observed a few times. V gene TRBV2 combines with J gene TRBJ2-3, with a weak D call TRBD2 (7 bases). Germline V gene data show CDR1 as SNHLY and CDR2 as FYNNEI. V lost 4 bases and J lost 3, with 14 bases in between. The CDR3 extends over 15 amino acids. The CDR3 DNA sequence: TGTGCCAGCAGTGTCGGGGGGCGAAAAACAGATACGCAGTATTTT. Translation: CASSVGGRKTDTQYF.

The genes are TRBV19 and TRBJ2-3; the match to TRBD1 covers 7 bases. The CDR3 is 15 amino acids. Unmatched junction bases numbered 9, after V lost 3 bases and J lost 6 bases. CDR1 is LNHDA, CDR2 SQIVND, per germline (reference sequence). CDR3 loop: CASSIRDRAADTQYF. In DNA form, the CDR3 reads TGTGCCAGTAGTATTCGTGACAGGGCGGCTGATACGCAGTATTTT.

This clone is classed as medium-sized. V is TRBV6-1 and J is TRBJ1-5; the D is unclear. The ends were cut back, 3 bases at V and 4 bases at J, with 13 bases in the middle. CDR3 length: 15 amino acids. Germline V CDR1 and CDR2: MNHNS, SASEGT. DNA of the CDR3: TGTGCCAGCAGTGATATGGTTGTCGATAATCAGCCCCAGCATTTT. It specifies CASSDMVVDNQPQHF.

The V gene is TRBV7-3, the J gene TRBJ2-2; unclear D gene. This CDR3 has 15 amino acids. The V end was cut by 4 bases, the J end by 7 bases, with 16 bases between. CDR1 SGHTA and CDR2 FQGTGA come from the germline V gene. The CDR3 loop reads CASSSPGLKGGELFF. For the CDR3, the DNA is TGTGCCAGCAGCTCTCCGGGCCTGAAAGGCGGGGAGCTGTTTTTT.